The text below deals with one T cell receptor beta chain. This beta chain appears as a stray read in a library generated for alpha chains; its size is not informative. Each CDR3 protein gets one entry after TCRdb re-called the 5' RACE reads with MiXCR. The profile shows under 4,000 distinct CDR3 sequences, about 29% of them singletons. V trimming: 5 bases; J trimming: 1 base; junction bases outside the gene matches: 7. The CDR3 spans 15 residues. Germline CDR1 is SEHNR and CDR2 is FQNEAQ (reference sequence). Time point noted: sample taken at primary tumor resection. No cell sorting; template was whole RNA from tumor, lung tissue or PBMC. The sample is drawn from a study of spatial heterogeneity in lung cancer. In the study overall: There were consistently more beta-chain sequences detected than alpha-chain sequences.

This sample comprised PBMCs, obtained at surgery. The V and J genes are TRBV7-9 and TRBJ2-7, with TRBD2 matching 8 bases. The TCR originated in a female donor with early-stage non-small cell lung cancer. In DNA, the CDR3 is TGTGCCAGCAGCGCAAGACTAGCGCCGTCCTACGAGCAGTACTTC. Residues: CASSARLAPSYEQYF.